This T cell receptor beta chain was identified in a study of shared clonotypes between healthy human individuals. In the study overall: Researchers assigned three CD4 naive, three CD4 memory, two CD8 naive and one CD8 memory plate to each donor.

Profiled with immunoSEQ multiplex PCR; TCRdb holds only in-frame clones, not every one. The sample contains about 1.1 million clones, approximately 80% of which appear only once. Trimming took 4 bases from V and 8 from J, leaving 15 bases between them. In germline, CDR1 is SNHLY, CDR2 FYNNEI. The CDR3 length is 14 residues. The V and J genes are TRBV2 and TRBJ1-5, with D possibly being TRBD1 (6 bases). Sequencing was performed on memory CD4+ T cells from PBMCs. As to subset: CD45RA-negative fraction. The receptor's source is a man between 18 and 35 years old in good health. Some clones in this sample may be carry-over from other donors' samples. The CDR3 nucleotides read TGTGCCAGCAGTGTACCGTCCAGGGGTGAGCCCCAGCATTTT. It is translated as CASSVPSRGEPQHF. The full variable domain, with the rest looked up from reference TRBV2 and TRBJ1-5, is EPEVTQTPSHQVTQMGQEVILRCVPISNHLYFYWYRQILGQKVEFLVSFYNNEISEKSEIFDDQFSVERPDGSNFTLKIRSTKLEDSAMYFCASSVPSRGEPQHFGDGTRLSIL.